This T cell receptor beta chain was sequenced during a study of cytomegalovirus exposure and HLA in healthy donors. In the study overall: Some 180 million T cells yielded some 120 million unique TCR beta sequences in earlier analysis. Early release data held 80 million to 100 million unique TCRs from HLA-typed donors.

Study-wide points: For most subjects, TCR beta sequences were reported to predict HLA-A and HLA-B alleles with accuracy.

Germline V gene data show CDR1 as SGHTA and CDR2 as FQGNSA. This CDR3 has 16 amino acids. Trimming left V 0 bases short and J 8 bases short, with 19 bases between. It was with 60 Vbeta and 13 Jbeta primers that the PCR ran. In the study's own analysis: A follow-up analysis tallied tens of millions of unique TCR beta chains, roughly 9.9 million shared. Measured with immunoSEQ multiplex PCR; TCRdb has only the in-frame clones, and not every one. V, J and clone size are taken as reported in that table, and D and trimming were inferred from the DNA itself. The sample gives under 130,000 clones, 65% to 85% of which show up once; around 5.3% is in the top ten. Concerning this clone: Its target is unknown.

This chain links TRBV7-2 with TRBJ1-2; D is unclear. The TCR was taken from a male donor in good health and CMV-seronegative. The source material was PBMCs. The CDR3 nucleotides read TGTGCCAGCAGCTTAGCGGAGGGTGTTGGGTACGGGGGCTACACCTTC. It specifies CASSLAEGVGYGGYTF.